This T cell receptor beta chain came from a study of blood T cells in healthy people across ages (dated by TCRdb to between 2014 and 2017). For the study in its entirety: Template switching captured roughly one uniquely barcoded TCR beta cDNA molecule per two T cells in model experiments. Using the same blood draw, the study looked at two additional independent replicas of 1 million unique cDNA reads for two donors, one aged 18 to 29 and the other aged 80 or older. The donors were divided into four age groups: young (average approximately 15 years), middle-aged (around 41), aged (62) and long-lived (more than 75). The study measured age-related changes in TCR beta repertoire diversity using deep sequencing normalized with unique cDNA molecular identifiers.

Study-wide conclusions, independent of this receptor: Observed TCR beta diversity correlated strongly with the percentage of naive T cells measured by flow cytometry. Donor CMV infection status was unknown, potentially confounding age-related changes in expanded clonotypes. Observed TCR beta diversity per million T cells fell roughly linearly with age, and a significant reduction was already apparent by age roughly 40. The long-lived group showed more naive CD4+ T cells, fewer expanded clones and increased TCR diversity than the aged group, suggesting age selection. Total diversity estimates from one million sequenced T cells were considered lower bounds and underestimates. Bulk unsorted PBMC profiling prevented conclusive comparison of naive and antigen-experienced compartments.

This clonotype has a single count. The specificity of this receptor is unknown. Base qualities are not at hand, and no much larger clone is one base apart. The germline V gene specifies MDHEN as CDR1 and SYDVKM as CDR2. From the cysteine up to the phenylalanine, the CDR3 has a length of 16 residues. The CDR3 DNA has 48 bases and is translated from base 1. Deletion took 5 bases off V and 3 bases off J, with a span of 17 bases between the germline ends. Library generation was performed with 5' RACE. Reads for this sample came from an Illumina HiSeq 2500. A second PCR of about 7 to 12 cycles was performed with a sample-barcoded 5' primer and a J-beta primer mix. A template-switch 5' adaptor carrying 12 random nucleotides introduced a unique molecular identifier onto each TCR beta cDNA molecule. Each sample yielded at least 3 million CDR3-containing paired-end reads. First-strand cDNA was synthesized from all RNA with the Mint cDNA synthesis kit, primed by a TRBC-specific oligonucleotide. All cDNA was treated with uracil-DNA glycosylase and then went through a first 18-cycle PCR with the universal primers M1SS and BC2_uni_R. The authors' pipeline ran thus. Each sample was normalized by randomly selecting 1 million high-quality reads, each carrying a distinct molecular identifier. Instead of being binned into consensus sequences, reads that shared molecular identifiers were thrown out. CDR3 identification, clonotype clustering and error correction used MiTCR with a Q25 quality threshold and the strictest error-elimination algorithm. Lower-bound total TCR beta diversity was estimated with a nonparametric unseen species model using Euler transformation. The raw public reads went through TCRdb reprocessing: fastp at Q25, MiXCR clone calling, in-frame beta chains kept. Every distinct CDR3 protein forms one entry, paired with its most common genes and DNA. The V and J calls reflect TCRdb's pipeline rather than the authors' work. The sample table records more than 900,000 distinct CDR3 sequences; 25% of these occur just once. Less than 0.85% of the sample is held by the ten biggest clonotypes.

Systemically healthy Caucasian individuals from Russia, 35 to 50 in total and aged about 6 to 95 years, were included as donors. Each donor gave 8 to 10 milliliters of peripheral blood, drawn into EDTA-treated Vacutainer tubes. Ficoll-Paque density-gradient centrifugation was used to isolate PBMCs, with at least 7 million per sample. Trizol reagent was used to extract total RNA from PBMCs, with at least 6 micrograms per sample. For every donor, flow cytometry on a PBMC aliquot measured the percentage of naive CD45RAhigh/CD27high T cells. The data were also submitted as part of a second study, on T cells of mothers and their children. From the second report: Nine systemically healthy Caucasian individuals, comprising three mothers and their six children, were included as donors. cDNA synthesis consumed the entire amount of extracted RNA, loaded at approximately 1.6 ug RNA in each 15 ul reaction. In the second PCR, sample barcodes and 2-4 random nucleotides were introduced via the M1S primer. More than 9 million TCR beta CDR3 reads were obtained from each mother, and roughly 3.1 million reads were obtained from each child. In both related and unrelated pairs, thymic selection shapes the output of TCR recombination in a similar way, with inherited differences having only a minor effect. Normalized repertoire overlap was always slightly but never significantly higher in related than unrelated mother-child pairs. With a sensitivity of 90 to 100 clones per million clonotypes, no persistent microchimeric T cell clones were detected. The study used deep NGS to compare TCR beta repertoires of mothers and children, seeking features distinguishing related mother-child pairs from unrelated individuals. The mean age was around 40 +/- 4 years for the mothers and approximately 11 +/- 4 years for the children. After adapters were ligated using NEBNext reagents, the libraries underwent 100+100 nt paired-end sequencing on an Illumina HiSeq 2000. To prevent cross-contamination, the mother and child libraries were prepared a month apart and were sequenced in separate runs. Each donor had between about 450,000 and 2,100,000 distinct TCR beta clonotypes identified. Naive TCR beta clonotypes were estimated from low-frequency clonotypes matched to each donor's FACS-determined naive share, without sorting.

The receptor was derived from a girl aged 2-10 years in good health. Sequenced material: blood. The rearrangement combines TRBV28 with TRBJ1-5; perhaps TRBD1 is the D gene, with 6 bases matching. CDR3 sequence: CASSPPQTGINQPQHF. The bases read TGTGCCAGCAGTCCGCCCCAGACAGGAATCAATCAGCCCCAGCATTTT.